The 5 T cell receptor beta chains presented below share a single source sample, sequenced in a study of early T cells in non-severe SARS-CoV-2 infection. TCRdb ran MiXCR on the 5' RACE reads and lists one entry per CDR3 protein. Of roughly 80,000 distinct CDR3 sequences detected, around 15% appear once; the ten largest clones hold around 3%. Sequencing was performed on whole blood. The receptor set was obtained from an adult who was a healthcare worker with PCR-confirmed SARS-CoV-2 infection or an uninfected control (not recorded which).

This clonotype was counted at least ten times. This rearrangement joins TRBV12-3 or TRBV12-4 to TRBJ2-7; no clear D. This CDR3 spans 13 amino acids. The germline V and J ends were trimmed by 6 bases and 6 bases, with 15 bases remaining between them. The CDR3 coding sequence is TGTGCCAGCAGACCCTTAAAGGGTGGCGAGCAGTACTTC. Amino acids: CASRPLKGGEQYF.

The V gene is TRBV3-1, the J gene TRBJ2-5; TRBD1 aligns across 8 bases. From germline, CDR1 is LGHDT and CDR2 YNNKEL (reference sequence). The junction had 2 bases not matched to a gene; V was cut back by 4 bases and J by 4 bases. There are 13 residues in the CDR3. Written as DNA, the CDR3 is TGTGCCAGCAGCCTAGACAGGGGAGAGACCCAGTACTTC. Encoded protein: CASSLDRGETQYF.

Ten or more counts support this clonotype. The genes are TRBV3-1 and TRBJ1-6; D call uncertain. The germline V and J ends were trimmed by 6 bases and 5 bases, with 11 bases remaining between them. The CDR3 runs to 14 residues. CDR1 and CDR2 from the germline V gene are LGHDT and YNNKEL (reference sequence). The CDR3 loop is CASSRDGHNSPLHF. In DNA, the CDR3 is TGTGCCAGCAGTCGTGACGGACATAATTCACCCCTCCACTTT.

This clonotype appeared a few times. The genes are TRBV7-3 and TRBJ2-4; a possible D gene is TRBD1 (6 bases). Trimming cost V 5 bases and J 4 bases, with 18 bases left between them. In germline, CDR1 is SGHTA, CDR2 FQGTGA. The CDR3 is 16 residues long. This CDR3 reads CASSLTGMSGKNIQYF. As DNA, the CDR3 is TGTGCCAGCAGCCTTACAGGGATGAGCGGAAAAAACATTCAGTACTTC.

J is TRBJ1-1 and V is TRBV18, with D perhaps matching TRBD1 (6 bases). From germline, CDR1 is KGHSH and CDR2 LQKENI. With 6 bases removed from V and 5 bases from J, the gap between germline ends came to 16 bases. The CDR3 is 14 residues long. CDR3 protein: CASSPGEGVTEAFF. Written as DNA, the CDR3 is TGTGCCAGCTCCCCCGGAGAGGGGGTGACTGAAGCTTTCTTT.